The 26 T cell receptor beta chains reported below all come from one sample, sequenced in a study of identical twins. Via MiXCR, TCRdb re-called the 5' RACE reads, giving one row per CDR3 protein. The sample holds about 190,000 distinct CDR3 sequences; around 15% are singletons and the top ten take 40%. These same records also appear under a second study, on T cells expressing NK-cell markers.

Source material: CD8+ T cells sorted from blood. These receptors were collected from a woman aged 18-29 years in good health.

This clonotype was seen more than once but under ten times. The chain employs TRBV7-6 and TRBJ1-1; 9 bases are a match to TRBD1. CDR1 is SGHVS and CDR2 is FNYEAQ in the germline V gene. The CDR3 extends over 16 amino acids. V shed 1 base and J 1 base; nucleotides not matched to a gene: 4. This chain's CDR3 is CASSLGTGDANTEAFF. The CDR3 nucleotides read TGTGCCAGCAGCTTAGGGACAGGGGACGCGAACACTGAAGCTTTCTTT.

This clonotype has a handful of counts. The chain recombines TRBV29-1 with TRBJ1-1, with D possibly matching TRBD1 (6 bases). Per the germline V gene, CDR1 is SQVTM and CDR2 is ANQGSEA. Trimming removed 5 bases at V and 4 bases at J, with 20 bases between. The CDR3 runs 15 residues. The chain's CDR3 is CSVPQDRGMGTEAFF. The CDR3, as DNA: TGCAGCGTTCCCCAGGACAGAGGGATGGGCACTGAAGCTTTCTTT.

The V gene is TRBV9, the J gene TRBJ1-2; D is perhaps TRBD1 (5 bases). The V and J ends lost 2 bases and 8 bases respectively, with 10 bases between them. CDR1 SGDLS and CDR2 YYNGEE come from the germline V gene. This CDR3 contains 12 residues. CDR3 loop: CASSVGGAGYTF. In DNA, the CDR3 is TGTGCCAGCAGCGTGGGGGGAGCCGGCTACACCTTC.

The sample holds a few counts of this clonotype. The V gene is TRBV11-2, the J gene TRBJ1-1; 11 bases are shared with TRBD1. CDR1 and CDR2 from the germline V gene are SGHAT and FQNNGV. The CDR3 length is 16 residues. Trimming cost V 1 base and J 5 bases; bases outside gene matches: 6. The CDR3 here is CASSLVGQGAKTEAFF. CDR3 sequence (DNA): TGTGCCAGCAGCTTAGTTGGACAGGGGGCTAAAACTGAAGCTTTCTTT.

This clonotype was detected ten times or more. The rearrangement joins TRBV6-1 to TRBJ2-1, with no clear D. Trimming pared 1 base from V and 9 bases from J, leaving 10 bases between. Germline V gene lookup returns CDR1 MNHNS and CDR2 SASEGT. This CDR3 contains 13 residues. The CDR3 sequence: CASSEGWVGEQFF. CDR3 sequence (DNA): TGTGCCAGCAGTGAAGGCTGGGTTGGTGAGCAGTTCTTC.

The chain recombines TRBV11-2 with TRBJ1-4, with 8 bases that match TRBD1. The CDR3 has 17 amino acids. Germline-derived CDR1 and CDR2 are SGHAT and FQNNGV. V gave up 4 bases and J gave up 6 bases; unmatched junction bases: 13. CDR3 in amino acids: CASSSFRAGGNDEKLFF. CDR3 DNA: TGTGCCAGCAGCTCCTTCCGCGCAGGGGGCAACGATGAAAAACTGTTTTTT.

CDR3 residues: CASRPGRKNTGELFF. CDR3 sequence (DNA): TGTGCCAGCAGACCGGGACGGAAAAACACCGGGGAGCTGTTTTTT. The chain combines TRBV2 with TRBJ2-2; tentatively, D is TRBD1 or TRBD2 (5 bases each). This CDR3 region has 15 residues. The germline V gene has CDR1 SNHLY and CDR2 FYNNEI. V lost 6 bases to trimming and J lost 2 bases, with 13 bases between them. Supplemented by reference TRBV2 and TRBJ2-2, the full variable domain reads EPEVTQTPSHQVTQMGQEVILRCVPISNHLYFYWYRQILGQKVEFLVSFYNNEISEKSEIFDDQFSVERPDGSNFTLKIRSTKLEDSAMYFCASRPGRKNTGELFFGEGSRLTVL.

The CDR3 nucleotides read TGTGCCAGCAGCTCTGGACAGAAAAAGGAGGAGAACAATGAGCAGTTCTTC. Translation gives CASSSGQKKEENNEQFF. The rearrangement uses TRBV7-9 and TRBJ2-1; the D gene is possibly TRBD1 (6 bases). The CDR3 is 17 residues long. The germline V and J ends were trimmed by 4 bases and 5 bases, with 21 bases remaining between them. CDR1 SEHNR and CDR2 FQNEAQ come from the germline V gene (reference sequence).

V and J are TRBV6-1 and TRBJ1-1, with D unclear. The V end lost 4 bases, the J end lost 0 bases, and 9 bases lay between the germline ends. The germline V gene has CDR1 MNHNS and CDR2 SASEGT. The CDR3 consists of 14 residues. In DNA, the CDR3 is TGTGCCAGCAGTGTAATTAACATGAACACTGAAGCTTTCTTT. This codes for CASSVINMNTEAFF.

The chain carries TRBV11-2 and TRBJ2-7; 8 bases match TRBD2. This CDR3 spans 16 amino acids. Germline lookup yields CDR1 SGHAT and CDR2 FQNNGV. V lost 3 bases, J lost 0 bases, and 7 bases stayed unmatched. Written as DNA, the CDR3 is TGTGCCAGCAGCTTCCAGGACGGGACTAGCTCCTACGAGCAGTACTTC. It is translated as CASSFQDGTSSYEQYF.

V is TRBV5-1 and J is TRBJ2-1; D is ambiguous. V lost 5 bases to trimming and J lost 3 bases, with 12 bases between them. Germline V gives CDR1 SGHRS, CDR2 YFSETQ. The CDR3 consists of 14 residues. CDR3 coding DNA: TGCGCCAGCAGGCCCCTTCTTTACTACAATGAGCAGTTCTTC. Translating gives CASRPLLYYNEQFF. Combining the CDR3 with reference TRBV5-1 and TRBJ2-1 gives the whole variable domain KAGVTQTPRYLIKTRGQQVTLSCSPISGHRSVSWYQQTPGQGLQFLFEYFSETQRNKGNFPGRFSGRQFSNSRSEMNVSTLELGDSALYLCASRPLLYYNEQFFGPGTRLTVL.

The chain has TRBV11-3 and TRBJ1-2; tentative D call: TRBD1 (5 bases). V lost 3 bases, J lost 6 bases, and 20 bases lay in between. From germline, CDR1 is SGHNT and CDR2 YENEEA. The CDR3 runs to 16 residues. As DNA, the CDR3 is TGTGCCAGCAGCTTTGGGGGTTCTGTGGGCAAGGATGGCTACACCTTC. Translated: CASSFGGSVGKDGYTF. Together with reference TRBV11-3 and TRBJ1-2, the CDR3 gives the full variable domain: EAGVVQSPRYKIIEKKQPVAFWCNPISGHNTLYWYLQNLGQGPELLIRYENEEAVDDSQLPKDRFSAERLKGVDSTLKIQPAELGDSAVYLCASSFGGSVGKDGYTFGSGTRLTVV.

This chain links TRBV19 with TRBJ1-2; D remains ambiguous. This CDR3 comprises 11 residues. V was cut by 6 bases and J by 7 bases, with 9 bases left in between. CDR1 and CDR2 from the germline V gene are LNHDA and SQIVND (reference sequence). CDR3 DNA: TGTGCCAGTAGCCTCGGCGTTGGCTACACCTTC. Its protein is CASSLGVGYTF.

This clonotype has a count of ten or more. CDR3 nucleotides: TGTGCCAGTAGTATATTACATACGGATGGCTACACCTTC. Its translation is CASSILHTDGYTF. The chain uses TRBV19 and TRBJ1-2; D gene ambiguous. The CDR3 length is 13 residues. Trimming stripped 2 bases from V and 6 bases from J, with 10 bases between. Per germline, CDR1 LNHDA and CDR2 SQIVND (reference sequence). The full variable domain, completed using reference TRBV19 and TRBJ1-2, is DGGITQSPKYLFRKEGQNVTLSCEQNLNHDAMYWYRQDPGQGLRLIYYSQIVNDFQKGDIAEGYSVSREKKESFPLTVTSAQKNPTAFYLCASSILHTDGYTFGSGTRLTVV.

This clonotype was counted a few times. V gene TRBV9 combines with J gene TRBJ1-1; perhaps TRBD1 as D (5 bases). There are 18 residues in the CDR3. V lost 3 bases, J lost 0 bases, and 21 bases lay in between. Germline loops: CDR1 SGDLS, CDR2 YYNGEE. The CDR3 bases are TGTGCCAGCAGCGCTCAGACAGCAACAACGGGCCTGAACACTGAAGCTTTCTTT. Protein product: CASSAQTATTGLNTEAFF.

The chain has TRBV4-1 and TRBJ2-3; 9 bases are a match to TRBD1. This CDR3 is built from 15 residues. Germline CDR1 MGHRA, CDR2 YSYEKL. After removal of 4 bases from V and 4 bases from J, the junction contained 6 bases not matched to a gene. The CDR3: CASSPGTGQADTQYF. Written as DNA, the CDR3 is TGCGCCAGCAGCCCAGGGACAGGGCAAGCAGATACGCAGTATTTT.

The table lists this clonotype with a few counts. The V and J genes are TRBV12-3 or TRBV12-4 and TRBJ1-5; unclear D gene. The V and J ends lost 6 bases and 7 bases respectively, with 10 bases between them. The CDR3 extends over 12 amino acids. The CDR3 loop reads CASSRISQPQHF. The CDR3 region has the DNA TGTGCCAGCAGCCGGATCTCCCAGCCCCAGCATTTT.

This clonotype was counted a few times. For the CDR3, the DNA is TGTGCCAGCAGTGAAAGGGGCCAGCTAGAGACCCAGTACTTC. Translation gives CASSERGQLETQYF. The chain couples TRBV6-1 to TRBJ2-5; TRBD1 might be the D (5 bases). V was trimmed by 2 bases and J by 4 bases, leaving 11 bases between them. Germline V gene data show CDR1 as MNHNS and CDR2 as SASEGT. CDR3 length: 14 amino acids.

This clonotype has a handful of counts. This rearrangement joins TRBV12-3 or TRBV12-4 to TRBJ1-1; the D is unclear. The CDR3 sequence is 13 residues long. Trimming pared 6 bases from V and 6 bases from J, leaving 14 bases between. CDR3 sequence: CASSRSLSPEAFF. CDR3 nucleotide sequence: TGTGCCAGCAGCCGTAGTCTGTCGCCTGAAGCTTTCTTT.

This clonotype was counted only a few times. The chain recombines TRBV27 with TRBJ1-1; possible D gene TRBD1, 5 bases. The CDR3 spans 16 residues. Germline V gives CDR1 MNHEY, CDR2 SMNVEV (reference sequence). The V end lost 2 bases, the J end lost 4 bases, and 17 bases lay between the germline ends. The CDR3 region is CASSLRVGARITEAFF. DNA for the CDR3: TGTGCCAGCAGTTTAAGGGTCGGGGCGCGAATCACTGAAGCTTTCTTT.

This clonotype has at least ten counts. The gene calls are TRBV4-3 and TRBJ2-1; no definite D call. This CDR3 has 12 residues. Germline values: CDR1 LGHNA, CDR2 YSLEER. V was pared by 2 bases and J by 7 bases, with 6 bases between. The DNA of the CDR3 is TGCGCCAGCAGCCAACCTAGTAATGAGCAGTTCTTC. This codes for CASSQPSNEQFF.

This clonotype has only a few counts. The chain links TRBV5-1 to TRBJ2-3; 10 bases fit TRBD1. This CDR3 has 16 residues. Trimming cost V 4 bases and J 4 bases; bases outside gene matches: 9. Germline-derived CDR1 and CDR2 are SGHRS and YFSETQ. CDR3 region: CASSLRQGAGADTQYF. The CDR3 region has the DNA TGCGCCAGCAGCCTCCGACAGGGGGCCGGGGCAGATACGCAGTATTTT. The full variable domain, its missing parts supplied by reference TRBV5-1 and TRBJ2-3, is KAGVTQTPRYLIKTRGQQVTLSCSPISGHRSVSWYQQTPGQGLQFLFEYFSETQRNKGNFPGRFSGRQFSNSRSEMNVSTLELGDSALYLCASSLRQGAGADTQYFGPGTRLTVL.

This clonotype was seen at least ten times. This chain links TRBV12-3 or TRBV12-4 with TRBJ1-1, with D possibly being TRBD1 (5 bases). The CDR3 has 12 residues. Deletions cut 2 bases from V and 4 bases from J, with 5 bases between. CDR3 amino acids: CASSLRGTEAFF. The CDR3 region has the DNA TGTGCCAGCAGTTTAAGGGGCACTGAAGCTTTCTTT.

The chain links TRBV12-3 or TRBV12-4 to TRBJ2-1; D is tentatively TRBD1 or TRBD2 (7 bases each). The CDR3 is 15 amino acids. V was pared by 0 bases and J by 10 bases, with 16 bases between. The CDR3 nucleotides read TGTGCCAGCAGTTTAGCGGGAGGGCCAGGGGGGGAGCAGTTCTTC. Translated, it gives CASSLAGGPGGEQFF.

This clonotype occurred a few times. The chain uses TRBV12-3 or TRBV12-4 and TRBJ1-1; D is ambiguous. Trimming left V 1 base short and J 0 bases short, with 9 bases between. This CDR3 spans 15 amino acids. CDR3 DNA sequence: TGTGCCAGCAGTTTAGAGGCAGTCATGAACACTGAAGCTTTCTTT. Encoded protein: CASSLEAVMNTEAFF.

The V gene is TRBV4-3, the J gene TRBJ2-2; D gene ambiguous. Germline values: CDR1 LGHNA, CDR2 YSLEER. V was shortened by 0 bases and J by 7 bases, with 6 bases between the two germline ends. The CDR3 is 13 amino acids. The CDR3 DNA reads TGCGCCAGCAGCCAAGATCTAGGCGGGGAGCTGTTTTTT. Protein product: CASSQDLGGELFF.